Listed here are 22 T cell receptor beta chains from one sample, sequenced in a study of beta chain features in type 1 diabetes. Sequenced material consisted of expressed TCRB transcripts (all of the isolated RNA was reverse transcribed). The repertoire was sequenced with immunoSEQ multiplex PCR; TCRdb's copy has only in-frame clones and lacks some. The table lists about 180,000 clones, less than 15% of them singletons, with 0.62% in the top ten. Sequencing was performed on central memory CD4+ T cells from blood. The source of these receptors is a woman between 18 and 29 years old in good health.

Written as DNA, the CDR3 is TGTGCCAGCAGCCGTGACGGAGGGGCACAAGAGACCCAGTACTTC. It encodes CASSRDGGAQETQYF. J is TRBJ2-5 and V is TRBV5-4; D perhaps matches TRBD2 (6 bases). With 4 bases removed from V and 2 bases from J, the gap between germline ends came to 15 bases. CDR3 size: 15 residues. Looked up from germline, CDR1 is SGHNT and CDR2 is YYREEE (reference sequence).

The CDR3 DNA follows: TGTGCCAGCAGCCCTTACGGACAGAGCAATCAGCCCCAGCATTTT. Translating gives CASSPYGQSNQPQHF. V and J are TRBV27 and TRBJ1-5; a possible D gene is TRBD1 (6 bases). Germline V gene sequence: CDR1 MNHEY, CDR2 SMNVEV (reference sequence). Trimming took off 6 bases at V and 1 base at J, with 13 bases between the two ends. The CDR3 runs to 15 residues.

For this clone: The conserved phenylalanine or tryptophan normally closing the CDR3 is absent here, so this likely arose from a read error. It is unclear where the CDR3 begins or ends on the DNA, so no DNA is shown, and the CDR3 is as TCRdb lists it. The chain is built from TRBV15 and TRBJ1-5. Per germline, CDR1 LNHNV and CDR2 YYDKDF (reference sequence). Both ends counted, the CDR3 spans 11 residues. The CDR3 protein is CAIMQEDTPGR.

In this sample, this clone turned up a few times. The chain links TRBV15 to TRBJ1-2; possible D gene TRBD1, 5 bases. CDR1 is LNHNV and CDR2 is YYDKDF in the germline V gene (reference sequence). Trimming shortened V by 5 bases and J by 8 bases, and 18 bases separated the two germline ends. This CDR3 is built from 14 residues. CDR3 loop: CATSWDAGVSGYTF. DNA of the CDR3: TGTGCCACCAGCTGGGACGCGGGGGTATCCGGCTACACCTTC.

This clone came up many times. The gene calls are TRBV2 and TRBJ1-1; D may be TRBD1 (5 bases). Germline assignment: CDR1 SNHLY and CDR2 FYNNEI. The V gene lost 6 bases and the J gene lost 6 bases, with 8 bases spanning the gap. The CDR3 runs to 11 residues. DNA of the CDR3: TGTGCCAGCAGGGTGACAGCTGAAGCTTTCTTT. This codes for CASRVTAEAFF.

In DNA, the CDR3 is TGTGCCATCAGTGCCTCGACAGGGACCAACTATGGCTACACCTTC. Protein sequence: CAISASTGTNYGYTF. V gene TRBV10-3 combines with J gene TRBJ1-2, with 7 bases aligning to TRBD1. The trim removed 4 bases at V and 2 bases at J, leaving 7 bases unmatched. Germline CDR1 ENHRY, CDR2 SYGVKD. The CDR3 extends over 15 amino acids.

Of note for this clone: Germline is not matched at one junction end, which may reflect a read error. The chain has TRBV28 and TRBJ2-7, with a tentative D call TRBD1 (6 bases). The CDR3 is 14 residues long. The germline gives CDR1 MDHEN, CDR2 SYDVKM. The CDR3 region has the DNA TGTGCCAGCACCGTACCGGGACACACCTACGGGCAGTACTTC. This translates into CASTVPGHTYGQYF.

V gene TRBV28 combines with J gene TRBJ2-7; 12 bases map to TRBD2. V trimming: 6 bases; J trimming: 5 bases; junction bases outside the gene matches: 14. CDR3 length: 17 amino acids. Germline V gene lookup returns CDR1 MDHEN and CDR2 SYDVKM. This chain's CDR3 is CASSLGLAGGQGDEQYF. CDR3 in DNA: TGTGCCAGCAGCCTAGGGCTAGCGGGAGGGCAGGGGGACGAGCAGTACTTC.

The table lists this clone with a few counts. The rearrangement joins TRBV6-5 to TRBJ2-7; 7 positions agree with TRBD2. CDR3 length: 14 amino acids. V lost 10 bases and J lost 0; bases outside the gene matches: 9. The V gene's germline CDR1 is MNHEY and CDR2 SVGAGI. In nucleotides, the CDR3 is TGTGCCATCCGCGCTAGCGGTCTCTCCTACGAGCAGTACTTC. This sequence encodes CAIRASGLSYEQYF.

The rearrangement uses TRBV30 and TRBJ2-5, with D perhaps matching TRBD2 (5 bases). Trimming left V 0 bases short and J 5 bases short, with 19 bases between. In germline, CDR1 is GTSNPN, CDR2 SVGIG (reference sequence). The CDR3 is 16 residues long. CDR3: CAWSVPRAVSGETQYF. In DNA, the CDR3 is TGTGCCTGGAGTGTACCTCGAGCAGTATCGGGGGAGACCCAGTACTTC.

The V and J genes are TRBV5-4 and TRBJ2-7; the D gene is possibly TRBD1 (5 bases). V was cut by 4 bases and J by 4 bases, with 15 bases left in between. The CDR3 loop spans 14 amino acids. Germline V gene data show CDR1 as SGHNT and CDR2 as YYREEE (reference sequence). The CDR3 coding sequence is TGTGCCAGCAGCCTTTTTTCGCGGACATACGAGCAGTACTTC. This codes for CASSLFSRTYEQYF.

This clone was counted a few times. The rearrangement joins TRBV29-1 to TRBJ1-1, with a tentative D call TRBD1 (6 bases). With 2 bases removed from V and 5 bases from J, the gap between germline ends came to 9 bases. The CDR3 has 12 residues. Germline CDR1 and CDR2: SQVTM and ANQGSEA. CDR3 nucleotide sequence: TGCAGCGTTGAAAGGGGGAGTACTGAAGCTTTCTTT. Translated, it gives CSVERGSTEAFF.

The chain is built from TRBV6-1 and TRBJ1-1, with a possible D match to TRBD1 (6 bases). The CDR3 sequence is 14 residues long. Germline assignment: CDR1 MNHNS and CDR2 SASEGT. Trimming shortened V by 7 bases and J by 0 bases, and 12 bases separated the two germline ends. CDR3 DNA sequence: TGTGCCAGCACCTACGGACAGCTGAACACTGAAGCTTTCTTT. Translated: CASTYGQLNTEAFF.

The V gene is TRBV19, the J gene TRBJ1-2; the match to TRBD1 covers 7 bases. V lost 7 bases, J lost 2 bases, and 10 bases stayed unmatched. CDR3 size: 15 residues. Per germline, CDR1 LNHDA and CDR2 SQIVND (reference sequence). The CDR3 loop reads CASTPLDRANYGYTF. The CDR3 DNA reads as TGTGCCAGTACCCCGCTTGACAGGGCCAACTATGGCTACACCTTC.

On this clone: This CDR3 is also generated by other DNA sequences in the sample. V usage is TRBV7-9 and J usage is TRBJ2-5, with D perhaps TRBD2 (6 bases). The length of the CDR3 is 13 residues. V was shortened by 3 bases and J by 5 bases, with 10 bases between the two germline ends. Looked up from germline, CDR1 is SEHNR and CDR2 is FQNEAQ (reference sequence). The CDR3, as DNA: TGTGCCAGCAGCTTCGGTGGGAGGGAGACCCAGTACTTC. Encoded protein: CASSFGGRETQYF.

The chain is built from TRBV9 and TRBJ1-4; no reliable D call. There are 13 residues in the CDR3. Germline assignment: CDR1 SGDLS and CDR2 YYNGEE. V lost 2 bases and J 0 bases, leaving 2 bases between the germline ends. As DNA, the CDR3 is TGTGCCAGCAGCGTCGCAACTAATGAAAAACTGTTTTTT. Translated, it gives CASSVATNEKLFF.

The CDR3 bases are TGTGCCATCCAACCCACCCCCGTGGGGCACACTGAAGCTTTCTTT. It codes for CAIQPTPVGHTEAFF. This chain connects TRBV28 to TRBJ1-1; D perhaps matches TRBD1 (5 bases). V lost 10 bases to trimming and J lost 3 bases, with 21 bases between them. Germline assignment: CDR1 MDHEN and CDR2 SYDVKM. The CDR3 spans 15 residues.

The chain employs TRBV7-6 and TRBJ2-5; maybe TRBD1 (6 bases). CDR1 and CDR2 (germline): SGHVS, FNYEAQ. Trimming shortened V by 6 bases and J by 2 bases, and 16 bases separated the two germline ends. The length of the CDR3 is 15 residues. The CDR3 loop reads CASSQAGDGQETQYF. In DNA, the CDR3 is TGTGCCAGCAGTCAGGCAGGGGATGGGCAAGAGACCCAGTACTTC.

This clone occurred a few times. V gene TRBV10-3 combines with J gene TRBJ1-3, with TRBD1 matching over 8 bases. Germline assignment: CDR1 ENHRY and CDR2 SYGVKD. The junction had 4 bases not matched to a gene; V was cut back by 6 bases and J by 3 bases. The CDR3 sequence is 14 residues long. The CDR3 is CAISGQGNGNTIYF. In nucleotides, the CDR3 is TGTGCCATCAGCGGACAGGGAAATGGAAACACCATATATTTT.

The genes are TRBV29-1 and TRBJ2-7; TRBD1 matches 10 bases. Germline trimming cut 7 bases from V and 6 bases from J; bases unmatched to any gene: 6. CDR1 is SQVTM, CDR2 ANQGSEA, per germline. The CDR3 has 12 residues. The CDR3 reads CSARQGATEQYF. Written as DNA, the CDR3 is TGCAGCGCCCGACAGGGGGCGACCGAGCAGTACTTC.

A few counts support this clone. CDR3 nucleotides: TGTGCCAGCAGTGTAAGCGGGGGAGATACGCAGTATTTT. This encodes CASSVSGGDTQYF. The V gene is TRBV6-1, the J gene TRBJ2-3, with 8 bases that match TRBD2. The J segment lost 5 bases and the V segment lost 4 bases, leaving 2 bases of the junction unmatched. Germline values: CDR1 MNHNS, CDR2 SASEGT. The CDR3 length is 13 residues.

The chain links TRBV4-3 to TRBJ1-1; D gene unclear. Trimming took 0 bases from V and 7 from J, leaving 12 bases between them. From germline, CDR1 is LGHNA and CDR2 YSLEER. This CDR3 contains 14 residues. CDR3 in amino acids: CASSQDRWRIEAFF. The CDR3 DNA sequence: TGCGCCAGCAGCCAAGATAGGTGGCGGATTGAAGCTTTCTTT.